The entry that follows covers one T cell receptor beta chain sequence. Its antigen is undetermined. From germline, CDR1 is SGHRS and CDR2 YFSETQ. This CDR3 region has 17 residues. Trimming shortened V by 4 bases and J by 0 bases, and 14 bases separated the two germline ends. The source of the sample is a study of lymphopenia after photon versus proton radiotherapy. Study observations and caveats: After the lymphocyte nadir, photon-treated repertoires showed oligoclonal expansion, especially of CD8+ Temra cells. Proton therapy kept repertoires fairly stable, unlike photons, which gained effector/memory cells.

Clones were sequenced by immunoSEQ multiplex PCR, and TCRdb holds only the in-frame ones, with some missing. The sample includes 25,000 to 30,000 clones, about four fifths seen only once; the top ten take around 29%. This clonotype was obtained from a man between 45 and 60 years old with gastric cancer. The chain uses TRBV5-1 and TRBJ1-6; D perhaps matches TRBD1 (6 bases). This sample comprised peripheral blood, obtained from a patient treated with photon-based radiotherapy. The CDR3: CASSQGRASSYNSPLHF. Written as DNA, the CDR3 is TGCGCCAGCAGCCAGGGGAGGGCTAGCTCCTATAATTCACCCCTCCACTTT.